This T cell receptor beta chain was identified during a study of T-cell reconstitution after alpha-beta-depleted transplantation in children (dated by TCRdb to 2016 to 2017). The study in broad terms: Using TCR repertoire profiling, the study followed T-cell immune reconstitution in a quantitative way in children after TCRalphabeta/CD19-depleted allogeneic hematopoietic cell transplantation. General study outcomes and caveats: The high TCRbeta diversity at day 60 in some patients was ascribed to recipient T cells and intrathymic progenitors that had survived conditioning. Over subsequent months, a decline in hyperexpanded clone frequencies was noted, and after one year, T-cell counts and TCRbeta diversity were mostly ascribed to newly produced T cells. The apparently early recovery of alphabetaT-cell counts about two months after transplant reportedly depended on only several hundred rapidly expanded clones that came from non-depleted graft cells.

This clonotype came up a few times. What antigen it recognizes has not been identified. The record has no base qualities; no much larger clone is one base away. Trimming costs V 2 bases and J 5 bases, and their ends lie 7 bases apart. In the germline V gene, CDR1 corresponds to SGHDT and CDR2 to YYEEEE. Including the terminal cysteine and phenylalanine, the CDR3 comprises 12 residues. The kept DNA is CDR3 alone, 36 bases in frame from the first base. The library relied on PCR. The data were produced on an Illumina HiSeq 2500. TCR library preparation used molecular barcoding, with unique molecular identifiers applied to normalize quantification of the TCRbeta repertoire. The public reads were quality trimmed at Q25 with fastp and then assembled into clones with MiXCR by TCRdb, keeping productive beta chains. Records with the same CDR3 protein are collapsed into one entry carrying the most frequent genes and DNA. In this sample the table shows some 830,000 distinct CDR3 sequences, 16% of which occur a single time. The ten largest clonotypes hold under 6% of the sample.

The treatment or condition tag for this specimen amounts to: allogeneic hematopoietic cell transplantation with graft depleted of TCRalphabeta T cells and CD19 B cells. Transplant recipients were children who received TCRalphabeta/CD19-depleted allogeneic hematopoietic cell grafts. Sequences were derived from PBMCs, mostly from graft donor cells, sampled 360 days after TCRalphabeta/CD19-depleted stem cell transplant. The chain joins TRBV5-6 to TRBJ1-1, with no reliable assignment of the D segment. The source is a male patient younger than 18 who had a stem cell transplant for acute lymphoblastic leukemia, so the T cells may come from the graft donor. CDR3 loop: CASSLRKTEAFF. DNA sequence: TGTGCCAGCAGCTTAAGGAAGACTGAAGCTTTCTTT. The entire variable domain, with the stretches around the CDR3 drawn from the reference TRBV5-6 and TRBJ1-1 proteins, is DAGVTQSPTHLIKTRGQQVTLRCSPKSGHDTVSWYQQALGQGPQFIFQYYEEEERQRGNFPDRFSGHQFPNYSSELNVNALLLGDSALYLCASSLRKTEAFFGQGTRLTVV.